This T cell receptor (beta chain) was obtained from a study of glioma-infiltrating T cells. Amplification of TCR alpha and beta CDR3 regions from RNA used iRepertoire nested multiplex PCR. TCRdb redid the calling of the multiplex PCR reads with MiXCR, one entry per CDR3 protein. The sample holds some 190,000 distinct CDR3 sequences, 32% seen once. This clonotype was sampled from a human donor with low-grade glioma or glioblastoma, undergoing nonglioma brain surgery, or in good health (not recorded which). The sample consisted of glioma tissue, nonneoplastic brain tissue, or PBMCs (not recorded which).

DNA for the CDR3: TGTGCCTGGAGTGTAGGGCTAAGGGACGCAGATACGCAGTATTTT. Translating it yields CAWSVGLRDADTQYF. The chain is built from TRBV30 and TRBJ2-3; perhaps D is TRBD1 or TRBD2 (5 bases each). Between the trimmed V and J ends, which lost 0 bases and 4 bases, there was a span of 14 bases. CDR1 and CDR2 from the germline V gene are GTSNPN and SVGIG (reference sequence). The CDR3 consists of 15 residues. The variable domain in full, with the rest retrieved from reference TRBV30 and TRBJ2-3, is SQTIHQWPATLVQPVGSPLSLECTVEGTSNPNLYWYRQAAGRGLQLLFYSVGIGQISSEVPQNLSASRPQDRQFILSSKKLLLSDSGFYLCAWSVGLRDADTQYFGPGTRLTVL.